This T cell receptor (beta chain) was retrieved from a study of blood T cell repertoires in COVID-19. Study background: Spain, Italy and the United States supplied samples that represented acute and convalescent COVID-19.

Germline V gene lookup returns CDR1 MNHEY and CDR2 SVGAGI. Trimming stripped 5 bases from V and 7 bases from J, with 15 bases between. This CDR3 contains 15 residues. The assay was immunoSEQ multiplex PCR, and TCRdb's table has in-frame clones only and misses some. The data contain 200,000 to 300,000 clones, approximately 85% of them singletons. This clonotype originated in a woman between 70 and 85 years old with acute or convalescent COVID-19. Sequencing used peripheral blood. The chain carries TRBV6-5 and TRBJ1-6; a weak D match, TRBD1 (5 bases). The CDR3 reads CASSPQGNRNSPLHF. The CDR3 nucleotides read TGTGCCAGCAGTCCCCAGGGCAACCGAAATTCACCCCTCCACTTT.